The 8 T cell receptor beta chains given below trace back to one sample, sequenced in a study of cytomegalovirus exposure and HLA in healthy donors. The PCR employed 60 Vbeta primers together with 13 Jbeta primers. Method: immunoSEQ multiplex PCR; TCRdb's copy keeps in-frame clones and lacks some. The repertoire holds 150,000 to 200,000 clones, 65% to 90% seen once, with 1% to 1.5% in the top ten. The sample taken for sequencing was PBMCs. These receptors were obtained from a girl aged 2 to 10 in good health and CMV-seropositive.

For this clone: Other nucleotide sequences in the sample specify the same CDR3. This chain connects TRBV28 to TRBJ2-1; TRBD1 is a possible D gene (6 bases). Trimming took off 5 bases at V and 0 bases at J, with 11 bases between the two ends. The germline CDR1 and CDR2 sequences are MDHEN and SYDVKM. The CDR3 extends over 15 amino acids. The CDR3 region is CASSPQGGSYNEQFF. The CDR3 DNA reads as TGTGCCAGCAGTCCACAGGGTGGCTCCTACAATGAGCAGTTCTTC.

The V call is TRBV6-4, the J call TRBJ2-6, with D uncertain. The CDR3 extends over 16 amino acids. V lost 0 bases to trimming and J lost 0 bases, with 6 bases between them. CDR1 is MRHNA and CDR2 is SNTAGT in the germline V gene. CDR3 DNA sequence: TGTGCCAGCAGTGACTCTAGTACCTCTGGGGCCAACGTCCTGACTTTC. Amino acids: CASSDSSTSGANVLTF.

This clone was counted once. The CDR3 coding sequence is TGTGCCAGCAGTGAGAGGACAGGGGACATCTATGGCTACACCTTC. Its protein product is CASSERTGDIYGYTF. The chain joins TRBV6-1 to TRBJ1-2, with TRBD1 matching over 9 bases. The V gene end was trimmed by 3 bases and the J gene end by 4 bases; junction bases not matched to a gene: 6. The germline gives CDR1 MNHNS, CDR2 SASEGT. This CDR3 is built from 15 residues.

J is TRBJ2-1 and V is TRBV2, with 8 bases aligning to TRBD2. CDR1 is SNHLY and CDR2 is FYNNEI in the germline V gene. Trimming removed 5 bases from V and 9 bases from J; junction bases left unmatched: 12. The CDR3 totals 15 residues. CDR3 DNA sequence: TGTGCCAGCAGTACCGGACTAGCCCGTTCGTCTGAGCAGTTCTTC. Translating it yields CASSTGLARSSEQFF.

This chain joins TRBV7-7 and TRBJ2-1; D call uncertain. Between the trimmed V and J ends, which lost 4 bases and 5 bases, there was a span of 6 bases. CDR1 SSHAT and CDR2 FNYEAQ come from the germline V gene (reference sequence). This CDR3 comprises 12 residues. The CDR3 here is CASSSIDNEQFF. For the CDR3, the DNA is TGTGCCAGCAGCTCCATAGACAATGAGCAGTTCTTC.

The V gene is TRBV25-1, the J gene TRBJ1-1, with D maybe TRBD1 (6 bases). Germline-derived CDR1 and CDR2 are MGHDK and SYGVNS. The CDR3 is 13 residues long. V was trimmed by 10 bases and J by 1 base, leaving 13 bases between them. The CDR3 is CANPGTKNTEAFF. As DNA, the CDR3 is TGTGCCAACCCCGGGACAAAGAACACTGAAGCTTTCTTT. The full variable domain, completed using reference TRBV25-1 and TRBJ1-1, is EADIYQTPRYLVIGTGKKITLECSQTMGHDKMYWYQQDPGMELHLIHYSYGVNSTEKGDLSSESTVSRIRTEHFPLTLESARPSHTSQYLCANPGTKNTEAFFGQGTRLTVV.

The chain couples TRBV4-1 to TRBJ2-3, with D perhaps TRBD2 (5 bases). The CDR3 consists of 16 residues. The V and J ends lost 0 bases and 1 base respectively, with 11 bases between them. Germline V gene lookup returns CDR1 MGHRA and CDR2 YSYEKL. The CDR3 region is CASSQDQGLGTDTQYF. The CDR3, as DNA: TGCGCCAGCAGCCAAGATCAAGGACTCGGCACAGATACGCAGTATTTT.

CDR3 DNA: TGTGCCAGTAGTATACAGGGGAGTTTCGCTGGGGCCAACGTCCTGACTTTC. This gives the protein CASSIQGSFAGANVLTF. The chain recombines TRBV19 with TRBJ2-6; tentatively, D is TRBD1 (6 bases). V gave up 2 bases and J gave up 2 bases, with 13 bases separating them. CDR1 is LNHDA, CDR2 SQIVND, per germline (reference sequence). The CDR3 totals 17 residues.